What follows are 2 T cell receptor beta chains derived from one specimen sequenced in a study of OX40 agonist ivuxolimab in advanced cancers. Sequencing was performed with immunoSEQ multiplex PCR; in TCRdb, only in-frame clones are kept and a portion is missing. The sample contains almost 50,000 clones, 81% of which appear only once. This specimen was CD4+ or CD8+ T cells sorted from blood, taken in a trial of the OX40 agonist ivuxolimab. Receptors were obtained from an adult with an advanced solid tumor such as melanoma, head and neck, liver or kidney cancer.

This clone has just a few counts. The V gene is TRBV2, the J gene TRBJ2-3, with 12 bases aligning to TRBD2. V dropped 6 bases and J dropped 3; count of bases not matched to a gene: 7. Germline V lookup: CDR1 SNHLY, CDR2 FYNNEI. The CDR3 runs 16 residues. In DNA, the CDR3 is TGTGCCAGCAGCCCTACTAGCGGGGGGAGTACAGATACGCAGTATTTT. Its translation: CASSPTSGGSTDTQYF.

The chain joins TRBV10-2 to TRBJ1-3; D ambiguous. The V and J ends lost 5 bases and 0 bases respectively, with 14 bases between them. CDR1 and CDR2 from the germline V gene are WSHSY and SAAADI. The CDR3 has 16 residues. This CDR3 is CASSFWAEHSGNTIYF. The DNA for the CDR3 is TGCGCCAGCAGTTTTTGGGCGGAGCACTCTGGAAACACCATATATTTT.